This passage covers 27 T cell receptor beta chains from one sample sequenced in a study of Graves' ophthalmopathy and Graves' hyperthyroidism. Amplification targeted the TCR beta CDR3 regions, with RNA transcripts as the source material. Second-round multiplex PCR came after a first-round RT-PCR that employed HTBI primers. In TCRdb, the multiplex PCR reads were re-called with MiXCR into one record per CDR3 protein. The table lists 650,000 to 800,000 distinct CDR3 sequences, about 38% of them singletons. The source material was peripheral blood. These receptors all stem from an adult man with Graves' ophthalmopathy.

CDR3 nucleotide sequence: TGCAGCTTGACCCTTTCTGGGGCCAACGTCCTGACTTTC. Translated: CSLTLSGANVLTF. The chain recombines TRBV29-1 with TRBJ2-6; no definite D call. The CDR3 covers 13 residues. Germline CDR1 and CDR2: SQVTM and ANQGSEA. Trimming stripped 8 bases from V and 1 base from J, with 9 bases between.

About this clonotype itself: Given a much more abundant clone one base away, this may be a read error. The V and J genes are TRBV10-1 and TRBJ1-6, with unresolved D. The CDR3 consists of 13 residues. Per germline, CDR1 WNHNN and CDR2 SYGVQD (reference sequence). CDR3 nucleotides: TGTGCCAGCAGTTACCAGGAAAATTCACCCCCCCACTTT. This sequence encodes CASSYQENSPPHF.

The chain combines TRBV29-1 with TRBJ1-1; 7 bases are shared with TRBD1. The CDR3 length is 11 residues. The V and J ends lost 3 bases and 9 bases, in that order; junction bases with no gene match: 4. CDR1 is SQVTM and CDR2 is ANQGSEA in the germline V gene. The DNA for the CDR3 is TGCAGCGTTGAGAAACAGGGGAAAGCTTTCTTT. Its protein is CSVEKQGKAFF.

The V call is TRBV29-1, the J call TRBJ1-2, with 7 positions matching TRBD1. This CDR3 has 14 residues. With V trimmed by 1 base and J by 3 bases, 5 bases remained unmatched. Germline V lookup: CDR1 SQVTM, CDR2 ANQGSEA. CDR3 nucleotide sequence: TGCAGCGTTGAAGTCGAGCAGGGGGACTATGGCTACACCTTC. This gives the protein CSVEVEQGDYGYTF.

On this clonotype: The germline gene is not matched at one end of the junction; a read error may be the cause. V is TRBV29-1 and J is TRBJ2-7, with D possibly being TRBD2 (6 bases). The CDR3 runs 12 residues. Germline V gene data show CDR1 as SQVTM and CDR2 as ANQGSEA. This chain's CDR3 is CSAGLYTGELYF. The CDR3 region has the DNA TGCAGCGCCGGACTATATACCGGGGAGCTGTACTTC.

This clonotype was detected many times. CDR3 residues: CASLQGNDGYTF. The CDR3 nucleotides read TGTGCCTCCCTCCAGGGCAACGATGGCTACACCTTC. This rearrangement joins TRBV30 to TRBJ1-2; possible D gene TRBD1, 5 bases. This CDR3 region has 12 residues. Trimming stripped 7 bases from V and 6 bases from J, with 15 bases between. CDR1 is GTSNPN and CDR2 is SVGIG in the germline V gene (reference sequence).

The V call is TRBV10-3, the J call TRBJ2-7; perhaps TRBD2 as D (5 bases). Between the trimmed V and J ends, which lost 0 bases and 3 bases, there was a span of 12 bases. The CDR3 totals 15 residues. The germline V gene encodes CDR1 ENHRY and CDR2 SYGVKD. The CDR3 DNA sequence: TGTGCCATCAGTGAGTCGATCGGGGAAAACTACGAGCAGTACTTC. This codes for CAISESIGENYEQYF.

About this clonotype: A read error may be the cause here, since a much bigger clone is one base away. J is TRBJ1-1 and V is TRBV20-1; possible D gene TRBD1, 6 bases. The CDR3 length is 13 residues. Germline CDR1 and CDR2: DFQATT and SNEGSKA (reference sequence). In DNA form, the CDR3 reads TGCAGTGCTGGAGGACAGAGGGACACTGAAGCTTGCTTT. It yields the protein CSAGGQRDTEACF.

This clonotype was recorded at least ten times. CDR3 residues: CASSLGPEKAYEQYF. The CDR3 DNA reads TGTGCCAGCAGCTTGGGCCCAGAAAAAGCCTACGAGCAGTACTTC. The V gene is TRBV5-8, the J gene TRBJ2-7; D is unclear. CDR3 length: 15 amino acids. Germline lookup yields CDR1 SGHTS and CDR2 YDEGEE. V gave up 0 bases and J gave up 2 bases, with 12 bases separating them.

The genes are TRBV20-1 and TRBJ2-5; no reliable D call. CDR3 length equals 13 residues. Trimming removed 2 bases at V and 4 bases at J, with 11 bases between. The germline gives CDR1 DFQATT, CDR2 SNEGSKA (reference sequence). The CDR3 region has the DNA TGCAGTGCTAGAAGCGTTTCGGGAGAGACCCAGTACTTC. Its protein product is CSARSVSGETQYF.

The CDR3 DNA is TGTGCCAGCAGCCTCCAAGGCAGGGGGTTTCCCTACGAGCAGTACTTC. This encodes CASSLQGRGFPYEQYF. The genes are TRBV14 and TRBJ2-5, with TRBD1 identical over 7 bases. The J call may be mistaken, given a closer DNA end match to TRBJ2-7. Germline V gene data show CDR1 as SGHDN and CDR2 as FVKESK. The CDR3 has 16 residues.

V is TRBV11-2 and J is TRBJ2-5; 11 nucleotides match TRBD2. Trimming removed 9 bases from V and 7 bases from J; junction bases left unmatched: 4. The CDR3 consists of 12 residues. The germline gives CDR1 SGHAT, CDR2 FQNNGV. CDR3 region: CARLAGVGTQYF. The CDR3 DNA reads TGTGCCAGACTAGCGGGAGTAGGGACCCAGTACTTC.

This chain links TRBV25-1 with TRBJ2-5, with 11 nucleotides matching TRBD2. Trimming cost V 6 bases and J 0 bases; bases outside gene matches: 6. The CDR3 has 16 amino acids. Germline lookup yields CDR1 MGHDK and CDR2 SYGVNS. The DNA of the CDR3 is TGTGCCAGCAGCAGCGCTAGCGGGGGGTACCAAGAGACCCAGTACTTC. Translating gives CASSSASGGYQETQYF.

The J gene is TRBJ1-5, the V gene TRBV15, with D unresolved. There are 14 residues in the CDR3. CDR1 LNHNV and CDR2 YYDKDF come from the germline V gene (reference sequence). Trimming shortened V by 0 bases and J by 4 bases, and 7 bases separated the two germline ends. Here the CDR3 reads CATSREGGNQPQHF. CDR3 sequence (DNA): TGTGCCACCAGCAGAGAAGGAGGGAATCAGCCCCAGCATTTT.

This chain connects TRBV9 to TRBJ1-2; the D gene is possibly TRBD1 (5 bases). The V gene lost 4 bases and the J gene lost 0 bases, with 22 bases spanning the gap. The CDR3 runs 18 residues. Per germline, CDR1 SGDLS and CDR2 YYNGEE. The chain's CDR3 is CASSHPKTGTPSNYGYTF. DNA for the CDR3: TGTGCCAGCAGCCACCCGAAGACCGGGACTCCTTCTAACTATGGCTACACCTTC.

This clonotype was recorded a few times. The chain combines TRBV2 with TRBJ2-2; the D gene is possibly TRBD2 (5 bases). Trimming left V 6 bases short and J 6 bases short, with 23 bases between. Germline CDR1 and CDR2: SNHLY and FYNNEI. The CDR3 totals 17 residues. The CDR3 coding sequence is TGTGCCAGCAGGTCCCGGGATGCGGGCCTGCATTCCGGGGAGCTGTTTTTT. Amino acids: CASRSRDAGLHSGELFF.

The V call is TRBV7-2, the J call TRBJ2-7; 7 nucleotides match TRBD1. Trimming cost V 8 bases and J 2 bases; bases outside gene matches: 12. Germline loops: CDR1 SGHTA, CDR2 FQGNSA. The CDR3 is made up of 15 amino acids. The CDR3 DNA follows: TGTGCCAGCGGTTACTCGGGGACAGCCACCTACGAGCAGTACTTC. This codes for CASGYSGTATYEQYF.

This clonotype appeared many times. This chain joins TRBV7-2 and TRBJ1-4, with a possible D match to TRBD1 (6 bases). CDR1 and CDR2 from the germline V gene are SGHTA and FQGNSA. V lost 1 base, J lost 0 bases, and 12 bases lay in between. The CDR3 is made up of 17 amino acids. The CDR3, as DNA: TGTGCCAGCAGCTTAGTGGAGGGGGGGGCAACTAATGAAAAACTGTTTTTT. Protein sequence: CASSLVEGGATNEKLFF.

This clonotype came up a few times. The chain combines TRBV10-3 with TRBJ2-7; 8 bases agree with TRBD1. V lost 7 bases, J lost 3 bases, and 8 bases stayed unmatched. The length of the CDR3 is 14 residues. CDR1 is ENHRY and CDR2 is SYGVKD in the germline V gene. CDR3 region: CAITATGENYEQYF. CDR3 nucleotides: TGTGCCATCACCGCGACAGGGGAAAACTACGAGCAGTACTTC.

The table lists this clonotype with many counts. The chain uses TRBV5-6 and TRBJ1-2; the D is unclear. CDR1 and CDR2 (germline): SGHDT, YYEEEE. The CDR3 is made up of 13 amino acids. V lost 6 bases, J lost 1 base, and 10 bases lay in between. As DNA, the CDR3 is TGTGCCAGCACCGATCAGAATAACTATGGCTACACCTTC. Translating it yields CASTDQNNYGYTF. The whole variable domain, remainder taken from reference TRBV5-6 and TRBJ1-2, is DAGVTQSPTHLIKTRGQQVTLRCSPKSGHDTVSWYQQALGQGPQFIFQYYEEEERQRGNFPDRFSGHQFPNYSSELNVNALLLGDSALYLCASTDQNNYGYTFGSGTRLTVV.

With regard to this clonotype: Being one base from a much bigger clone, this may be a read error. This rearrangement joins TRBV19 to TRBJ1-6; 7 nucleotides line up with TRBD1. There are 15 residues in the CDR3. V lost 3 bases, J lost 9 bases, and 8 bases stayed unmatched. CDR1 and CDR2 (germline): LNHDA, SQIVND (reference sequence). Here the CDR3 DNA reads TGTGCCAGTAGTATCGCTGGACAGGAGGTTTCACCCCTCCACTTT. Protein sequence: CASSIAGQEVSPLHF.

This clonotype was detected only once. The chain employs TRBV24-1 and TRBJ2-5, with 7 positions matching TRBD2. With 4 bases clipped from V and 4 bases from J, the junction kept 2 bases outside the gene matches. Germline assignment: CDR1 KGHDR and CDR2 SFDVKD. The CDR3 is made up of 13 amino acids. This CDR3 reads CATSEAGIETQYF. The CDR3 DNA is TGTGCCACCAGTGAAGCGGGGATAGAGACCCAGTACTTC.

V and J are TRBV10-3 and TRBJ2-6, with D possibly being TRBD1 (6 bases). CDR1 ENHRY and CDR2 SYGVKD come from the germline V gene. This CDR3 spans 18 amino acids. V was clipped by 10 bases and J by 0 bases, with 22 bases between them. CDR3 protein: CASSPAADRRSGANVLTF. CDR3 DNA: TGTGCCAGCTCACCTGCCGCGGACAGACGCTCTGGGGCCAACGTCCTGACTTTC.

The V and J genes are TRBV2 and TRBJ2-5, with TRBD1 matching 9 bases. Per germline, CDR1 SNHLY and CDR2 FYNNEI. V lost 9 bases, J lost 1 base, and 3 bases stayed unmatched. This CDR3 region has 13 residues. CDR3 bases: TGTGCCAGTTCGACAGGGGGCCAAGAGACCCAGTACTTC. Residues: CASSTGGQETQYF.

The rearrangement uses TRBV19 and TRBJ1-4, with D maybe TRBD1 (6 bases). This CDR3 region has 15 residues. V lost 4 bases, J lost 3 bases, and 12 bases lay in between. Looked up from germline, CDR1 is LNHDA and CDR2 is SQIVND (reference sequence). This chain's CDR3 is CASSNRGLANEKLFF. CDR3 DNA sequence: TGTGCCAGTAGTAATCGGGGGCTAGCTAATGAAAAACTGTTTTTT. The complete variable domain, with remaining parts taken from reference TRBV19 and TRBJ1-4, reads DGGITQSPKYLFRKEGQNVTLSCEQNLNHDAMYWYRQDPGQGLRLIYYSQIVNDFQKGDIAEGYSVSREKKESFPLTVTSAQKNPTAFYLCASSNRGLANEKLFFGSGTQLSVL.

The sample holds many counts of this clonotype. The chain is built from TRBV19 and TRBJ2-2; no firm D call. From germline, CDR1 is LNHDA and CDR2 SQIVND (reference sequence). Trimming left V 9 bases short and J 3 bases short, with 8 bases between. The CDR3 contains 12 residues. The CDR3 DNA sequence: TGTGCCAGCAGCAGATACACCGGGGAGCTGTTTTTT. The encoded protein is CASSRYTGELFF.

This clonotype was detected many times. The chain is built from TRBV12-3 or TRBV12-4 and TRBJ1-5; TRBD1 aligns across 7 bases. The CDR3 covers 14 residues. V shed 5 bases and J 4 bases; nucleotides not matched to a gene: 5. The CDR3 loop is CASSPDRVNQPQHF. The CDR3 DNA reads TGTGCCAGCAGTCCCGACAGGGTTAATCAGCCCCAGCATTTT.